Sequencing of this T cell receptor (beta chain) was carried out in a study of beta chain features in type 1 diabetes. As to this clone: The target antigen is unknown.

The study, taken as a whole, reports: A cDNA-based sequencing approach could over-represent cells with high TCR expression.

Germline V CDR1 and CDR2: SGDLS, YYNGEE. This CDR3 has 16 residues. After removal of 4 bases from V and 6 bases from J, the junction contained 13 bases not matched to a gene. Sequenced material consisted of expressed TCRB transcripts (all of the isolated RNA was reverse transcribed). Some clones are missing from TCRdb's copy, which holds only in-frame ones; the method was immunoSEQ multiplex PCR. The sample holds fewer than 150,000 clones, 6% to 7.5% seen once. This receptor was identified in a woman under 40 in good health. The J gene is TRBJ2-1, the V gene TRBV9, with 7 nucleotides matching TRBD1. Specimen: central memory CD4+ T cells from blood. CDR3 DNA sequence: TGTGCCAGCAGCCAACAACCCCGAGGGGGCGGCAATGAGCAGTTCTTC. Translated, it gives CASSQQPRGGGNEQFF.